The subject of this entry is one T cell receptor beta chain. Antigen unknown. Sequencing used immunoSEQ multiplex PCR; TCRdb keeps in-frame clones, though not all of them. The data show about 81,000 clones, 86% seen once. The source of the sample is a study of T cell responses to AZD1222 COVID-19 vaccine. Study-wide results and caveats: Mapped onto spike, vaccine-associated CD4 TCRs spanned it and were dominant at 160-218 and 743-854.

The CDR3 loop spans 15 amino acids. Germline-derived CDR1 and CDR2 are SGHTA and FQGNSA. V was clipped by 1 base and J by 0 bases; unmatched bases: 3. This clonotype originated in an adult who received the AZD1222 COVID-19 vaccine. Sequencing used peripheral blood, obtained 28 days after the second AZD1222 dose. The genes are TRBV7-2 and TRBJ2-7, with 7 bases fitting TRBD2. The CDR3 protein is CASSLGSGSSYEQYF. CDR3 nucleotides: TGTGCCAGCAGCTTAGGTAGCGGGTCCTCCTACGAGCAGTACTTC.